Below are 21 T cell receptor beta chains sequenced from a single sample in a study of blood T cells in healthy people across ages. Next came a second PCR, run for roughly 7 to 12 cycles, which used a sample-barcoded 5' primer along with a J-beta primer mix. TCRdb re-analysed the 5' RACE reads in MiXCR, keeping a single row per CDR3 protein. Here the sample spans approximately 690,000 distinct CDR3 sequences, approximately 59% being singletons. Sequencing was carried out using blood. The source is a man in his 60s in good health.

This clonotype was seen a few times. The CDR3 region is CASSSGQGAHNEQFF. The DNA for the CDR3 is TGCGCCAGCAGCTCAGGACAGGGTGCCCACAATGAGCAGTTCTTC. The chain links TRBV5-1 to TRBJ2-1; the match to TRBD1 covers 8 bases. Germline CDR1 is SGHRS and CDR2 is YFSETQ. The trim removed 3 bases at V and 5 bases at J, leaving 7 bases unmatched. The CDR3 contains 15 residues. Together with reference TRBV5-1 and TRBJ2-1, the CDR3 gives the full variable domain: KAGVTQTPRYLIKTRGQQVTLSCSPISGHRSVSWYQQTPGQGLQFLFEYFSETQRNKGNFPGRFSGRQFSNSRSEMNVSTLELGDSALYLCASSSGQGAHNEQFFGPGTRLTVL.

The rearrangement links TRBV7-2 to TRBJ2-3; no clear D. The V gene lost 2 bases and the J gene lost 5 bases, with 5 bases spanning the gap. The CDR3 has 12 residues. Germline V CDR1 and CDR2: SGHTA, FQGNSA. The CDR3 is CASSLSLDTQYF. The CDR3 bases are TGTGCCAGCAGCTTAAGTTTAGATACGCAGTATTTT.

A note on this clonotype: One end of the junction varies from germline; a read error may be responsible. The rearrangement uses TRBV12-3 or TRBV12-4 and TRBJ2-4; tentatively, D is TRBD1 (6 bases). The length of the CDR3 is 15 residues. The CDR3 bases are TGTGCCGGCAGTCCGGACAGTCTAGCCAAAAACATTCAGTACTTC. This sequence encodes CAGSPDSLAKNIQYF.

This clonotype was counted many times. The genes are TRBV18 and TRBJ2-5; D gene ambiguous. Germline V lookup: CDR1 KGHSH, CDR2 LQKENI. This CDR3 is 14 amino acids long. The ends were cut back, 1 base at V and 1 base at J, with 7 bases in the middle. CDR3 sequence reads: CASSPRGSQETQYF. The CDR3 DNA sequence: TGTGCCAGCTCACCACGGGGTTCCCAAGAGACCCAGTACTTC.

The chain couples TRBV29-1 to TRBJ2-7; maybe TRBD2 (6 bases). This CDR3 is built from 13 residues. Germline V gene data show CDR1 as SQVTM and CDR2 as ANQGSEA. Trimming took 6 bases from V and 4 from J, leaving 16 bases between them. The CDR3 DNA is TGCAGCGTCGGTGACGGGACTGGATACGAGCAGTACTTC. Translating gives CSVGDGTGYEQYF.

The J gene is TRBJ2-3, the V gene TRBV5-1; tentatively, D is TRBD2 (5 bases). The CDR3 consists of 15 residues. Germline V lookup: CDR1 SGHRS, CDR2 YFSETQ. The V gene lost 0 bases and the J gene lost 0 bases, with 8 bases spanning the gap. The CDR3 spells CASSLESGSTDTQYF. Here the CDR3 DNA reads TGCGCCAGCAGCTTGGAGTCGGGAAGCACAGATACGCAGTATTTT.

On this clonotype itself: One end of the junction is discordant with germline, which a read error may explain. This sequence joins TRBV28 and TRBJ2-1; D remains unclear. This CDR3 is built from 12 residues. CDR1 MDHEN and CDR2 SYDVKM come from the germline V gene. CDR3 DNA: TGTGCCAGCGAAAAAATTTACAAGGAGCAGTTCTTC. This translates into CASEKIYKEQFF.

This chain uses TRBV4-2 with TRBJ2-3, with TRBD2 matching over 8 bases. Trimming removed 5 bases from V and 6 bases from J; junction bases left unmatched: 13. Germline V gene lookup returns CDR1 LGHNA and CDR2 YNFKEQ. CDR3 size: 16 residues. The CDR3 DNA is TGTGCCAGCAGCGGGACTCGCGGGGGGACTGAGGATACGCAGTATTTT. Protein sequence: CASSGTRGGTEDTQYF.

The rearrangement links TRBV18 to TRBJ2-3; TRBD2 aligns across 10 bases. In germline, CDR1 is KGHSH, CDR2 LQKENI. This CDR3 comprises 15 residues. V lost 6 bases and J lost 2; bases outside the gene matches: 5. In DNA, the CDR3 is TGTGCCAGCTCCCAGCTAGCGGGGGCCACAGATACGCAGTATTTT. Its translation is CASSQLAGATDTQYF.

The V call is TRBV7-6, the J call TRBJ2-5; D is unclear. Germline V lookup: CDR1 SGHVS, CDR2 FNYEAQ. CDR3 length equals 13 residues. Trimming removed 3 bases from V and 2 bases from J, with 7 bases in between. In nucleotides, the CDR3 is TGTGCCAGCAGCTTGTCCGCGCAAGAGACCCAGTACTTC. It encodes CASSLSAQETQYF.

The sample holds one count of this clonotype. CDR3 sequence: CSARWGLAGGPNEQFF. The CDR3 region has the DNA TGCAGTGCTAGGTGGGGACTAGCGGGGGGGCCTAATGAGCAGTTCTTC. This chain connects TRBV20-1 to TRBJ2-1, with TRBD2 matching over 16 bases. Germline V CDR1 and CDR2: DFQATT, SNEGSKA (reference sequence). This CDR3 is built from 16 residues. J was trimmed by 7 bases and V by 3 bases; bases with no gene match: 6.

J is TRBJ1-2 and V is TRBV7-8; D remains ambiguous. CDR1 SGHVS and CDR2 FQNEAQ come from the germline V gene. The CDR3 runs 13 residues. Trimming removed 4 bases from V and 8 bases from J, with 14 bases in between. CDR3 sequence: CASSSEGSEGYTF. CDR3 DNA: TGTGCCAGCAGCTCCGAAGGAAGTGAAGGCTACACCTTC.

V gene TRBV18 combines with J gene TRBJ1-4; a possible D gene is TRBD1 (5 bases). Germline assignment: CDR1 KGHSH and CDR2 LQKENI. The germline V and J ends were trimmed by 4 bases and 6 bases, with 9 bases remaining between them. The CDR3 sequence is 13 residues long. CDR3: CASSLGEDEKLFF. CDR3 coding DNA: TGTGCCAGCTCACTGGGGGAGGATGAAAAACTGTTTTTT.

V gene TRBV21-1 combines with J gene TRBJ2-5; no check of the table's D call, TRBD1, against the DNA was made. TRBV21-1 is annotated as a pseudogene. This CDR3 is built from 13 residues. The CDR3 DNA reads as TGTGCCAGCACCCTTGGGGGGAGCGAGACCCAGTACTTC. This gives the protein CASTLGGSETQYF.

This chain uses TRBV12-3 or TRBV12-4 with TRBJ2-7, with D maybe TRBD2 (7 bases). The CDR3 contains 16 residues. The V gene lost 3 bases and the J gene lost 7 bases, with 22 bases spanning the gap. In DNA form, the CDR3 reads TGTGCCAGCAGTTTGAGGCCGAGACGGGGGGCAAATGAGCAGTACTTC. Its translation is CASSLRPRRGANEQYF.

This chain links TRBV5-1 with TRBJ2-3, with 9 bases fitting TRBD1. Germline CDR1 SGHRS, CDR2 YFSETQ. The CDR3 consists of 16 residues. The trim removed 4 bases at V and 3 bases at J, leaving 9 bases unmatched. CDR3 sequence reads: CASSSNGQGSTDTQYF. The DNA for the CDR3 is TGCGCCAGCAGCAGTAATGGACAGGGGAGTACAGATACGCAGTATTTT.

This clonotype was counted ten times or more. This chain's CDR3 is CASSDRGLKTQYF. The CDR3 region has the DNA TGTGCCAGCAGCGACAGGGGGCTAAAGACCCAGTACTTC. The J gene is TRBJ2-5, the V gene TRBV12-3 or TRBV12-4, with TRBD1 matching over 10 bases. The CDR3 consists of 13 residues. V lost 6 bases, J lost 6 bases, and 4 bases stayed unmatched.

The CDR3 protein is CASSVSGSLAGRTTDTQYF. The CDR3 region has the DNA TGTGCCAGCAGCGTTTCAGGGTCTCTAGCGGGGAGAACCACAGATACGCAGTATTTT. The rearrangement joins TRBV9 to TRBJ2-3; 9 bases agree with TRBD2. The CDR3 is 19 amino acids. V dropped 2 bases and J dropped 2; count of bases not matched to a gene: 15. CDR1 SGDLS and CDR2 YYNGEE come from the germline V gene.

CDR3 protein: CASSQDGQGASGYTF. Written as DNA, the CDR3 is TGCGCCAGCAGCCAAGACGGACAGGGGGCGAGCGGCTACACCTTC. V gene TRBV4-1 combines with J gene TRBJ1-2, with 11 bases lining up with TRBD1. This CDR3 is built from 15 residues. V shed 0 bases, J shed 8 bases, and the junction held 5 bases outside the gene matches. Germline loops: CDR1 MGHRA, CDR2 YSYEKL.

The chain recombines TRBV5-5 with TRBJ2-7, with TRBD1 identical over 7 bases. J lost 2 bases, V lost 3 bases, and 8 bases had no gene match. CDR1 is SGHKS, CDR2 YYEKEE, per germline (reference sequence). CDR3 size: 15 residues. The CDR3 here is CASSSLQGWPYEQYF. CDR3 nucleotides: TGTGCCAGCAGCTCCCTACAGGGGTGGCCCTACGAGCAGTACTTC.

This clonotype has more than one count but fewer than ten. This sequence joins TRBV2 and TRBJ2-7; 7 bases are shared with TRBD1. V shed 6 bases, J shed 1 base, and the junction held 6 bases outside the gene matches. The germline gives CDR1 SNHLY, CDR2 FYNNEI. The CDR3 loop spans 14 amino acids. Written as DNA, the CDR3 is TGTGCCAGCAGAGGGACAGAGGGTTCCTACGAGCAGTACTTC. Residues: CASRGTEGSYEQYF.